One T cell receptor beta chain is described in this entry. The time point is: pre-treatment sample, taken before nivolumab and TIL therapy. Most excised metastases sampled were pleural nodules or supraclavicular lymph nodes. The libraries were made with immunoSEQ v3. Data came from immunoSEQ multiplex PCR; TCRdb stores just in-frame clones and leaves some out. The sample yields approximately 97,000 clones, around three fifths seen once. The sample belongs to a study of TIL therapy for anti-PD-1-resistant metastatic lung cancer. The CDR3 totals 14 residues. Germline values: CDR1 MNHEY, CDR2 SVGEGT. V was clipped by 2 bases and J by 2 bases, with 8 bases between them.

The V and J genes are TRBV6-2 or TRBV6-3 and TRBJ2-3, with D unresolved. The receptor was derived from a person aged 25-80 years with non-small cell lung cancer. The sequencing used tumor tissue, collected at baseline. CDR3 loop: CASSYPIPTDTQYF. CDR3 DNA: TGTGCCAGCAGTTACCCAATACCCACAGATACGCAGTATTTT.